This T cell receptor (beta chain) was identified in a study of regulatory T cells in long-lasting Graves disease (dated by TCRdb to about 2021). Study-wide context: Patients with newly diagnosed Graves' disease had been on antithyroid drugs for under 3 months. Persistent Graves' disease patients were compared with newly diagnosed Graves' disease patients by peripheral blood TCR sequencing and RNA sequencing. The study took place in China and was registered as a clinical trial. A total of 33 samples underwent TCR sequencing, from around 13 patients with persistent Graves' disease and approximately 20 patients with newly diagnosed Graves' disease.

What the authors observed across the whole study: Because the primary lesion, thyroid tissue, could not be accessed, the study looked at peripheral blood alone. Persistent patients shared more public clonotypes among themselves (roughly 2,700) than newly diagnosed patients did (roughly 920). As a limitation, the authors acknowledged that the small sample size may reduce accuracy. Sequencing and analysis were limited to the TCR beta chain. Lower TCR Shannon entropy and fewer highly expanded clones were observed in persistent Graves' disease patients than in newly diagnosed patients, which suggested clonal expansion. TRBV28, TRBJ1-2 and TRBJ2-5 were preferentially used in persistent disease, while TRBV20-1 and TRBJ2-1 were favored in newly diagnosed disease.

The label giving this sample's time point can be read as: newly diagnosed GD, antithyroid drugs for less than 3 months. For both TCR sequencing and RNA sequencing, RNA was extracted from PBMCs in TRIzol. The diagnosis of Graves' disease followed American Thyroid Association guidelines. Recruitment of patients was carried out at an endocrinology department in Xi'an, China. From each patient, 8 to 10 milliliters of peripheral blood was collected into an EDTA anticoagulant tube. Ficoll Paque Plus density gradient separation was used to isolate PBMCs, and no further T cell sorting was performed. An Agilent 2100 Bioanalyzer and agarose gel were used to assess RNA quality, and a NanoDrop 2000 was used to measure RNA concentration. Trimming leaves V shorter by 3 bases and J shorter by 1 base, with the junction holding 9 bases beyond the gene matches. The germline V gene provides CDR1 MNHGY and CDR2 SVAAGI. Inclusive of the bounding cysteine and phenylalanine, the CDR3 is 19 residues long. Solely the CDR3 DNA is kept, with 57 bases framed from the first base.

The library was prepared using multiplex PCR. TCRdb names Illumina HiSeq 4000 as the instrument used. To build TCR beta libraries, CDR3 regions were amplified by Arm-PCR using iRepertoire HTBI primers. PCR products were gel purified before sequencing. As for the original processing: Across samples, 60 to 80 TRBV and over 11 TRBJ segments were identified and used for gene usage analysis of CDR3 amino acid clonotypes. Filtered high-quality paired reads were merged into contigs using COPE and FqMerger. BLAST was used to align contigs to the IMGT TRBV, TRBD and TRBJ reference genes, and CDR3 was defined following IMGT. Highly expanded clones were defined as clonotypes with a frequency above 0.1%. Shannon entropy was used to measure repertoire diversity, and the Gini coefficient was used to measure V-J evenness. A clonotype was considered public if more than one individual shared it. The raw public data were reprocessed by TCRdb itself: fastp quality trimming at Q25, MiXCR clonotype calling, in-frame beta chains only. All rows with the same CDR3 protein become a single entry with the most common DNA and genes. The V and J calls here are based on TCRdb, not the publication. In all, the sample holds 400,000 to 500,000 distinct CDR3 sequences, and about 15% of those were seen once. Over 15% of the sample belongs to the ten largest clones.

This clonotype was picked up many times. Its cognate antigen has yet to be identified. Base qualities are missing; no much larger clone stands one base away. These records were also assigned to another study, of T cells in Graves' hyperthyroidism and ophthalmopathy. The second paper further reports: A patient counted as having stable Graves' hyperthyroidism if no progression to ophthalmopathy occurred over 18 months of follow-up. The hyperthyroidism patients were between 18 and 65 years old and newly diagnosed, with a disease duration of less than 2 months. The study excluded patients with uncontrolled infections, other autoimmune diseases, pregnancy or lactation. Diagnoses were established on the basis of clinical symptoms, serum thyroxine and TRAb, thyroid ultrasound, and orbital computed tomography. The TCR CDR3 was subjected to a first round of RT-PCR using the HTBI primer set and the Qiagen OneStep RT-PCR kit. Most expanded thyroid clonotypes (frequency above 0.001) were also detected in blood, a finding suggesting that blood repertoires may reflect thyroid immune responses. Ophthalmopathy was separated from stable hyperthyroidism by a 13 V-J signature model, with 85% to 90% sensitivity and roughly 81% specificity obtained in cross-validation and 80%/75% obtained in testing. In validation, the model predicted progression to ophthalmopathy a median of roughly 6.2 months before onset, with over 55% sensitivity and about 72% specificity. A discovery cohort of fewer than 110 patients, about 43 with Graves' ophthalmopathy and approximately 60 with stable Graves' hyperthyroidism, was used to find distinguishing TCR V-J signatures. Whether ophthalmopathy could be predicted prospectively was tested in an independent validation cohort made up of 18 to 20 hyperthyroidism patients plus 17 patients who later progressed to ophthalmopathy. The 100 or so discovery patients were randomly split 7:3 into training and test sets. In addition, the study compared T-cell repertoires in thyroid tissue and in blood from six Graves' hyperthyroidism patients. Once sampling was done, hyperthyroidism patients were given methimazole at a starting dose of 30 mg daily, whereas ophthalmopathy patients were given high-dose intravenous methylprednisolone. Libraries were constructed in a second round of multiplex PCR, after which size selection and purification were carried out. The libraries were sequenced on an Illumina HiSeq2000 using paired-end 100 bp reads. SOAPnuke was used to process the raw data, removing reads that contained adapters or uncalled bases, had a mean Phred below 15, or lacked an exact match to the constant primer or identifier. High-quality paired reads were merged with COPE v1.2.5, and unique nucleotide sequences were defined as clonotypes. Clonotypes were aligned to IMGT TRBV, TRBD and TRBJ reference segments using MiTCR v1.1. The analysis included only V-J combinations with a frequency above 0.0001, which together covered around 99% of the repertoires. A TCS score was defined as the ratio between F50 (clonal expansion) and ExV (chaos), using BLOSUM62-based TCRdist between CDR3 peptides within each V-J. Welch's t-statistics and random forest reduced 450 to 600 V-J features to some 14, which were used in a naive Bayes classifier (R e1071). No statistical method was used to set the sample size in advance, and investigators knew the group allocation. TCR Vbeta CDR3 sequencing of 135 peripheral blood samples (under 45 ophthalmopathy, roughly 72 hyperthyroidism and roughly 17 progressor patients) is reported in the paper.

The source was peripheral blood mononuclear cells (PBMCs), collected at new diagnosis, from a patient treated with antithyroid drugs. The chain was built from TRBV6-9 and TRBJ2-1, and 13 bases in between align with TRBD2. The receptor was isolated from a woman younger than 45 with Graves disease. Donor details come from another sample of the same person, matched by shared clones. The CDR3 is CASSYGRTSGSWSYNEQFF. The DNA is TGTGCCAGCAGTTACGGCCGGACTAGCGGGAGTTGGTCCTACAATGAGCAGTTCTTC.